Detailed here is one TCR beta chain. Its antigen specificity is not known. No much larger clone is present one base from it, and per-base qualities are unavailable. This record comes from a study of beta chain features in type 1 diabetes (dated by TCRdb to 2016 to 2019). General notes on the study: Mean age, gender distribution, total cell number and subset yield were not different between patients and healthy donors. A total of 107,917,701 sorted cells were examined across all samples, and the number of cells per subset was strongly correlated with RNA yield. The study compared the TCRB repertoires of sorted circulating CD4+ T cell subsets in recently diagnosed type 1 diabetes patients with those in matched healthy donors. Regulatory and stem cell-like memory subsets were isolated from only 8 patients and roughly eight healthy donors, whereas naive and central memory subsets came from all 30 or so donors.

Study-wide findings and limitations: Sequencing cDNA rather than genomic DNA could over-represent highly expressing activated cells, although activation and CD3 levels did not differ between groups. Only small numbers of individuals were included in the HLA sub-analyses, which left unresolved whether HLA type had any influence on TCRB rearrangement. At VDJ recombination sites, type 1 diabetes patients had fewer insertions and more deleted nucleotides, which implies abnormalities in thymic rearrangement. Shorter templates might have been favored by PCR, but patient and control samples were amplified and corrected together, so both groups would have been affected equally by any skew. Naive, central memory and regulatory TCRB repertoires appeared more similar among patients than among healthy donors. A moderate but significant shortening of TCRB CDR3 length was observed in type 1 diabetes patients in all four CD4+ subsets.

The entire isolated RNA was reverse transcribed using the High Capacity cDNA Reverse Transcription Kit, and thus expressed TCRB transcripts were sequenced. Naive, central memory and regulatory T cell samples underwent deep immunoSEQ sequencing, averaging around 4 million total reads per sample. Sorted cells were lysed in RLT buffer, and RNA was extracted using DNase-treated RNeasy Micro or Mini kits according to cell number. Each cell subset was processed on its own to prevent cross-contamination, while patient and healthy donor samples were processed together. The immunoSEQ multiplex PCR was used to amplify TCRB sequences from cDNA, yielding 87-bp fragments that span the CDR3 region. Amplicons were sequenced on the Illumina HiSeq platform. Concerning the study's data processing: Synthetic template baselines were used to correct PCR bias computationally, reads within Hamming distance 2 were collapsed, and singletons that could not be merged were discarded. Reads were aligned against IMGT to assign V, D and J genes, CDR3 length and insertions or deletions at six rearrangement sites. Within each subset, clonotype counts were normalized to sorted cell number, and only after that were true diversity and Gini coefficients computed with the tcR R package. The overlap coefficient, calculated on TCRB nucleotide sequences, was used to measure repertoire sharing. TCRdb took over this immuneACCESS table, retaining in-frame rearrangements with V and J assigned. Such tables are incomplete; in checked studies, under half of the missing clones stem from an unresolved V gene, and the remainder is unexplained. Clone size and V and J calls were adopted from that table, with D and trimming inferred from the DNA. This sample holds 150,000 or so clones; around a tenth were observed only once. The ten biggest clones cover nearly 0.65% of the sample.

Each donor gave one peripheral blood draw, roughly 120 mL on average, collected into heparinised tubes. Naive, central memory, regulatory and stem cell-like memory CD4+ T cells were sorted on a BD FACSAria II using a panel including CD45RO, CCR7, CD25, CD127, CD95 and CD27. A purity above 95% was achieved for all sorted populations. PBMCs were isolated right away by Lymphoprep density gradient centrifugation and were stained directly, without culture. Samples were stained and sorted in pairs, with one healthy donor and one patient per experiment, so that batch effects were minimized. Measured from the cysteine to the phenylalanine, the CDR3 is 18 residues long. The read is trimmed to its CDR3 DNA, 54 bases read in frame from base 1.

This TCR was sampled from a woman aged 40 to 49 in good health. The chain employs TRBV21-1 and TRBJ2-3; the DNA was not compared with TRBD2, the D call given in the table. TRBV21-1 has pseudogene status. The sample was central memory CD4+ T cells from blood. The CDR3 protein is CASSAIGAGHCSTDTQYF. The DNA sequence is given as TGTGCCAGCAGCGCAATCGGCGCGGGGCACTGTAGCACAGATACGCAGTATTTT.